Presented here are 14 T cell receptor beta chains from one specimen sequenced in a study of tumor and adjacent non-tumor tissue in lung cancer. TCRbeta libraries were built with three rounds of nested PCR, modified from ARM-PCR. TCRdb analysed the multiplex PCR reads with MiXCR anew, one entry per CDR3 protein. The table has tens of thousands of distinct CDR3 sequences, less than 75% seen once. RNA was extracted from bulk tissue without any cell sorting. Sequenced input: lung tumor tissue. The source is a woman in her seventies with non-small cell lung cancer.

Details on this clonotype: One end of the junction varies from germline; a read error may be responsible. This chain links TRBV28 with TRBJ2-7; TRBD2 matches at 7 bases. Germline V CDR1 and CDR2: MDHEN, SYDVKM. The CDR3 is 17 residues long. The CDR3 sequence is CTSSSPWTSGGTYEQYF. Written as DNA, the CDR3 is TGTACCAGCAGTTCCCCTTGGACTAGTGGGGGGACCTACGAGCAGTACTTC.

V is TRBV29-1 and J is TRBJ2-5, with 11 bases matching TRBD2. Germline V gives CDR1 SQVTM, CDR2 ANQGSEA. The CDR3 totals 13 residues. V shed 8 bases, J shed 14 bases, and the junction held 16 bases outside the gene matches. CDR3 sequence reads: CSIRLAGTEIQYF. Written as DNA, the CDR3 is TGCAGCATTCGACTAGCGGGAACAGAGATCCAATACTTC. The whole variable domain, remainder taken from reference TRBV29-1 and TRBJ2-5, is SAVISQKPSRDICQRGTSLTIQCQVDSQVTMMFWYRQQPGQSLTLIATANQGSEATYESGFVIDKFPISRPNLTFSTLTVSNMSPEDSSIYLCSIRLAGTEIQYFGPGTRLLVL.

This clonotype was found many times. The chain links TRBV24-1 to TRBJ2-3; 10 bases are shared with TRBD2. Trimming at V came to 12 bases and at J to 3 bases, leaving 11 bases not matched to a gene. The CDR3 totals 15 residues. Germline V CDR1 and CDR2: KGHDR, SFDVKD. In nucleotides, the CDR3 is TGTGCCTCCCAGTCAGCGGGAGGGGGGACAGATACGCAGTATTTT. Translating gives CASQSAGGGTDTQYF.

J is TRBJ1-2 and V is TRBV29-1; the D gene is possibly TRBD1 (6 bases). The CDR3 has 13 residues. The germline V gene has CDR1 SQVTM and CDR2 ANQGSEA. V was cut by 8 bases and J by 5 bases, with 18 bases left in between. CDR3 DNA: TGCAGCACCCCGCCGGACAGTGCTTATGGCTACACCTTC. It codes for CSTPPDSAYGYTF.

This clonotype was seen only a few times. The junction departs from the called germline gene at one end, perhaps through a read error. The chain couples TRBV12-3 or TRBV12-4 to TRBJ2-2; D is unresolved. CDR3 size: 16 residues. This CDR3 reads CANSWSRSSNTGELFF. The DNA of the CDR3 is TGTGCCAACAGTTGGTCGCGGAGCTCGAACACCGGAGAGCTGTTTTTC.

The chain recombines TRBV11-2 with TRBJ2-1; 7 nucleotides align to TRBD1. This CDR3 region has 15 residues. Germline values: CDR1 SGHAT, CDR2 FQNNGV. V trimming: 7 bases; J trimming: 8 bases; junction bases outside the gene matches: 14. In DNA form, the CDR3 reads TGTGCCAGCAACATCAGAGGGACAGTTTACGATGAGCAGTTCTTC. Its translation: CASNIRGTVYDEQFF.

The V call is TRBV5-1, the J call TRBJ2-3; 11 bases are a match to TRBD2. The CDR3 totals 15 residues. Germline trimming cut 5 bases from V and 3 bases from J; bases unmatched to any gene: 5. CDR1 is SGHRS and CDR2 is YFSETQ in the germline V gene. The CDR3 nucleotides are TGCGCCAGCAGGTCCCGACTAGCGGGAACAGATACGCAGTATTTT. Amino acids: CASRSRLAGTDTQYF.

As regards this clonotype: A much larger clone lies a single base off, so this may be a read error. The chain recombines TRBV30 with TRBJ2-5; a weak D match, TRBD2 (5 bases). CDR1 GTSNPN and CDR2 SVGIG come from the germline V gene (reference sequence). The CDR3 totals 14 residues. Here the CDR3 reads CVWKVVEGWETQYF. The CDR3 DNA follows: TGTGTCTGGAAGGTTGTAGAGGGTTGGGAGACCCAGTACTTC. The full variable domain, rest sourced from reference TRBV30 and TRBJ2-5, is SQTIHQWPATLVQPVGSPLSLECTVEGTSNPNLYWYRQAAGRGLQLLFYSVGIGQISSEVPQNLSASRPQDRQFILSSKKLLLSDSGFYLCVWKVVEGWETQYFGPGTRLLVL.

About this clonotype: The germline gene is not matched at one end of the junction; a read error may be the cause. The chain combines TRBV11-3 with TRBJ1-1, with 7 positions matching TRBD1. The CDR3 consists of 14 residues. Germline loops: CDR1 SGHNT, CDR2 YENEEA. In DNA, the CDR3 is TGTGTCAGCAGCTCACGACAGGGCTACACTGAGGCTTTCTTT. Its protein product is CVSSSRQGYTEAFF.

V and J are TRBV6-6 and TRBJ2-1; D is undetermined. V was trimmed by 6 bases and J by 1 base, leaving 13 bases between them. Looked up from germline, CDR1 is MNHNY and CDR2 is SVGAGI (reference sequence). This CDR3 spans 15 amino acids. The CDR3 loop reads CASRYHVGSYNEQFF. In DNA, the CDR3 is TGTGCCAGCAGATACCACGTGGGGTCCTACAATGAGCAGTTCTTC.

On this clonotype itself: The junction does not match germline at one end; this may be a read error. The chain links TRBV29-1 to TRBJ2-3, with 9 bases fitting TRBD1. Germline values: CDR1 SQVTM, CDR2 ANQGSEA. The CDR3 contains 12 residues. The CDR3 nucleotides are TGTTGCGTGGGACAGGGTGGGGATACGCAGTATTTT. Amino acid sequence: CCVGQGGDTQYF.

As to this clonotype: No conserved phenylalanine or tryptophan is present at the end of the CDR3, so a read error is the likely explanation. The chain links TRBV29-1 to TRBJ2-3, with TRBD1 matching 8 bases. Germline loops: CDR1 SQVTM, CDR2 ANQGSEA. This CDR3 has 16 residues. CDR3 sequence (DNA): TGCAGCGTTGAAGACATCGGGACAGGCCCCCCAGATGCGCAGTATTTG. Protein sequence: CSVEDIGTGPPDAQYL.

The chain carries TRBV7-9 and TRBJ1-2; D is unclear. CDR3 length: 15 residues. Trimming cost V 3 bases and J 8 bases, with 19 bases left between them. The V gene's germline CDR1 is SEHNR and CDR2 FQNEAQ (reference sequence). CDR3 loop: CASSFLLTGIGGYTF. CDR3 DNA sequence: TGTGCCAGCAGCTTCCTACTTACGGGGATAGGAGGCTACACCTTC.

This clonotype was counted only a few times. Compared with germline, one end of the junction differs, possibly owing to a read error. The chain carries TRBV28 and TRBJ2-1, with a possible D match to TRBD2 (6 bases). The germline gives CDR1 MDHEN, CDR2 SYDVKM. The CDR3 covers 16 residues. As DNA, the CDR3 is TGTGCCAGCAATTCCCCCAGCGGGTGGGGTTACAATGGGCAGATCTTC. It yields the protein CASNSPSGWGYNGQIF. Full variable domain (missing parts from reference TRBV28 and TRBJ2-1): DVKVTQSSRYLVKRTGEKVFLECVQDMDHENMFWYRQDPGLGLRLIYFSYDVKMKEKGDIPEGYSVSREKKERFSLILESASTNQTSMYLCASNSPSGWGYNGQIFGPGTRLTVL.